The 10 T cell receptor beta chains below were found in one sample sequenced in a study of post-analysis software for immune sequencing data. These TCRs are of unknown antigen specificity. Study-wide results and caveats: A handful of TRBV segments occurring more often in patients than controls included TRBV5-6, TRBV5-1 and TRBV20-1.

Unique molecular identifiers were built into the TCR beta cDNA libraries. One entry per CDR3 protein results from TCRdb running MiXCR on the PCR reads. The profile shows under 900,000 distinct CDR3 sequences, under 70% of them singletons. The specimen was blood. The source is a girl aged 5 to 17 with multiple sclerosis.

The chain links TRBV24-1 to TRBJ2-7; 12 nucleotides align to TRBD2. TRBJ2-5 explains the end of the DNA better; the J call may be wrong. Germline CDR1 is KGHDR and CDR2 is SFDVKD. CDR3 size: 19 residues. CDR3 residues: CATSPASGRAARFGETQYF. CDR3 DNA sequence: TGTGCCACCAGCCCCGCTAGCGGGAGGGCCGCACGGTTCGGAGAGACCCAGTACTTC.

V is TRBV5-1 and J is TRBJ1-4; D ambiguous. The CDR3 is made up of 16 amino acids. The germline V gene has CDR1 SGHRS and CDR2 YFSETQ. The V and J ends lost 0 bases and 5 bases respectively, with 14 bases between them. The CDR3 DNA reads TGCGCCAGCAGCTTGGGCGGGCCCCGGAGGAATGAAAAACTGTTTTTT. Residues: CASSLGGPRRNEKLFF. Looking up the rest from reference TRBV5-1 and TRBJ1-4 gives the full variable domain: KAGVTQTPRYLIKTRGQQVTLSCSPISGHRSVSWYQQTPGQGLQFLFEYFSETQRNKGNFPGRFSGRQFSNSRSEMNVSTLELGDSALYLCASSLGGPRRNEKLFFGSGTQLSVL.

A single count supports this clonotype. The chain uses TRBV4-2 and TRBJ1-5; D unclear. The CDR3 spans 18 residues. Trimming shortened V by 0 bases and J by 1 base, and 16 bases separated the two germline ends. From germline, CDR1 is LGHNA and CDR2 YNFKEQ. Here the CDR3 DNA reads TGTGCCAGCAGCCAAGATCCCCAGTCACCCTCCAGCAATCAGCCCCAGCATTTT. As protein: CASSQDPQSPSSNQPQHF.

V usage is TRBV7-3 and J usage is TRBJ2-6; tentative D call: TRBD2 (5 bases). Trimming left V 5 bases short and J 0 bases short, with 17 bases between. There are 18 residues in the CDR3. Germline CDR1 SGHTA, CDR2 FQGTGA. In nucleotides, the CDR3 is TGTGCCAGCAGCGCCTTTTTAGCGAAGAGCTCTGGGGCCAACGTCCTGACTTTC. Translating gives CASSAFLAKSSGANVLTF.

This chain uses TRBV5-1 with TRBJ2-1; weak D call: TRBD1 (6 bases). Germline values: CDR1 SGHRS, CDR2 YFSETQ. V dropped 4 bases and J dropped 9 bases, with 14 bases sitting between them. This CDR3 has 13 residues. The CDR3 bases are TGCGCCAGCAGCGGGCAGGGGCGCGGTGAGCAGTTCTTC. Protein sequence: CASSGQGRGEQFF.

This chain uses TRBV3-1 with TRBJ2-7, with 9 bases lining up with TRBD1. The CDR3 loop spans 17 amino acids. V dropped 4 bases and J dropped 3; count of bases not matched to a gene: 13. From germline, CDR1 is LGHDT and CDR2 YNNKEL (reference sequence). The DNA of the CDR3 is TGTGCCAGCAGCCCGGTCCCGGGACAGGGTGTGGGCTACGAGCAGTACTTC. Translation: CASSPVPGQGVGYEQYF.

This chain uses TRBV14 with TRBJ2-4; no reliable D call. With the DNA end fitting TRBJ2-7 better, the J assignment may be wrong. CDR3 length equals 15 residues. Germline CDR1 and CDR2: SGHDN and FVKESK. Here the CDR3 reads CASSQEEALPYEQYF. CDR3 in DNA: TGTGCCAGCAGCCAAGAAGAGGCGCTCCCCTACGAGCAGTACTTC.

This clonotype was counted once. This sequence joins TRBV20-1 and TRBJ2-1; D not resolved. Germline CDR1 and CDR2: DFQATT and SNEGSKA (reference sequence). The CDR3 sequence is 12 residues long. V was pared by 2 bases and J by 6 bases, with 8 bases between. The CDR3 region has the DNA TGCAGTGCTAGACGAGATTCCAATGAGCAGTTCTTC. As protein: CSARRDSNEQFF.

The chain combines TRBV5-1 with TRBJ2-7, with D perhaps TRBD1 (5 bases). The germline gives CDR1 SGHRS, CDR2 YFSETQ. This CDR3 comprises 14 residues. With 7 bases removed from V and 3 bases from J, the gap between germline ends came to 17 bases. The CDR3 protein is CASQETGQGYEQYF. Here the CDR3 DNA reads TGCGCCAGCCAAGAAACGGGCCAGGGCTACGAGCAGTACTTC.

The V and J genes are TRBV20-1 and TRBJ2-5; 8 nucleotides agree with TRBD2. The CDR3 runs to 14 residues. V was pared by 3 bases and J by 3 bases, with 6 bases of the junction left unmatched. Germline V gene data show CDR1 as DFQATT and CDR2 as SNEGSKA (reference sequence). The CDR3 sequence is CSARGRGVEETQYF. For the CDR3, the DNA is TGCAGTGCTAGGGGGCGGGGGGTCGAAGAGACCCAGTACTTC.